The 10 T cell receptor beta chains presented below share a single source sample, sequenced in a study of CD4 T cells in relation to SARS-CoV-2 and coronaviruses. Only in-frame clones appear in the TCRdb table, and some are missing; sequencing was by immunoSEQ multiplex PCR. The data contain 30,000 to 45,000 clones, roughly 90% of them singletons. The sequenced material came from memory CD4+ T cells from PBMCs. The origin of the receptors is an adult with COVID-19.

The chain combines TRBV6-1 with TRBJ1-2; D is undetermined. Trimming pared 3 bases from V and 8 bases from J, leaving 16 bases between. The CDR3 sequence is 14 residues long. Germline V CDR1 and CDR2: MNHNS, SASEGT. CDR3 in amino acids: CASSDPGNPGGYTF. CDR3 in DNA: TGTGCCAGCAGTGACCCCGGTAACCCTGGCGGCTACACCTTC.

The chain links TRBV6-5 to TRBJ1-2; tentatively, D is TRBD1 (5 bases). The CDR3 is 14 amino acids. The germline gives CDR1 MNHEY, CDR2 SVGAGI. V lost 4 bases and J 0 bases, leaving 9 bases between the germline ends. CDR3 region: CASSWGVTNYGYTF. The CDR3 nucleotides are TGTGCCAGCAGTTGGGGCGTCACTAACTATGGCTACACCTTC.

This clone was picked up one time. The chain links TRBV5-1 to TRBJ2-2, with D perhaps given as TRBD1 or TRBD2 (5 bases each). The CDR3 extends over 16 amino acids. CDR1 and CDR2 (germline): SGHRS, YFSETQ. V lost 1 base and J lost 2, with 12 bases in between. CDR3 DNA sequence: TGCGCCAGCAGCTTGATTCGGGGACCAAACACCGGGGAGCTGTTTTTT. Its protein is CASSLIRGPNTGELFF.

J is TRBJ1-1 and V is TRBV7-2; possibly TRBD1 for D (5 bases). CDR1 SGHTA and CDR2 FQGNSA come from the germline V gene. The V gene lost 5 bases and the J gene lost 1 base, with 8 bases spanning the gap. CDR3 size: 13 residues. The CDR3 coding sequence is TGTGCCAGCAGCGCACAGGAGAACACTGAAGCTTTCTTT. Translation gives CASSAQENTEAFF. The whole variable domain, remainder taken from reference TRBV7-2 and TRBJ1-1, is GAGVSQSPSNKVTEKGKDVELRCDPISGHTALYWYRQSLGQGLEFLIYFQGNSAPDKSGLPSDRFSAERTGGSVSTLTIQRTQQEDSAVYLCASSAQENTEAFFGQGTRLTVV.

The rearrangement uses TRBV28 and TRBJ1-5; D ambiguous. V was clipped by 1 base and J by 6 bases, with 10 bases between them. Germline values: CDR1 MDHEN, CDR2 SYDVKM. The CDR3 length is 14 residues. Written as DNA, the CDR3 is TGTGCCAGCAGTTTATCCGAATGGAGTCAGCCCCAGCATTTT. Protein sequence: CASSLSEWSQPQHF.

V is TRBV2 and J is TRBJ1-6, with 8 bases matching TRBD1. J gave up 10 bases and V 3 bases, and 8 bases lay outside the gene matches. CDR1 and CDR2 (germline): SNHLY, FYNNEI. The length of the CDR3 is 15 residues. CDR3 sequence reads: CASSEGRGRPSPLHF. The CDR3 DNA sequence: TGTGCCAGCAGTGAGGGCAGGGGGCGCCCCTCACCCCTCCACTTT.

V is TRBV4-3 and J is TRBJ2-6; the D is unclear. The ends were cut back, 4 bases at V and 0 bases at J, with 10 bases in the middle. The CDR3 has 16 amino acids. Germline V gives CDR1 LGHNA, CDR2 YSLEER. The CDR3 spells CASSPGENSGANVLTF. In nucleotides, the CDR3 is TGCGCCAGCAGCCCTGGGGAAAACTCTGGGGCCAACGTCCTGACTTTC.

This chain uses TRBV5-8 with TRBJ1-6, with 7 bases lining up with TRBD1. The CDR3 extends over 15 amino acids. In germline, CDR1 is SGHTS, CDR2 YDEGEE. V lost 1 base and J lost 10; bases outside the gene matches: 8. The CDR3 loop is CASSLKGAHGSPLHF. DNA for the CDR3: TGTGCCAGCAGCTTGAAGGGGGCTCATGGGTCACCCCTCCACTTT.

The chain links TRBV6-6 to TRBJ1-3; D uncertain. The germline gives CDR1 MNHNY, CDR2 SVGAGI (reference sequence). This CDR3 contains 14 residues. V was pared by 3 bases and J by 0 bases, with 6 bases between. DNA of the CDR3: TGTGCCAGCAGTTATTTGAGCTCTGGAAACACCATATATTTT. It codes for CASSYLSSGNTIYF.

In its sample, this clone was seen once. This chain links TRBV28 with TRBJ1-4; D ambiguous. Germline CDR1 MDHEN, CDR2 SYDVKM. The ends were cut back, 5 bases at V and 10 bases at J, with 8 bases in the middle. The CDR3 has 11 residues. The CDR3 bases are TGTGCCAGCAGTCCCCAAGGAAAACTGTTTTTT. It specifies CASSPQGKLFF.